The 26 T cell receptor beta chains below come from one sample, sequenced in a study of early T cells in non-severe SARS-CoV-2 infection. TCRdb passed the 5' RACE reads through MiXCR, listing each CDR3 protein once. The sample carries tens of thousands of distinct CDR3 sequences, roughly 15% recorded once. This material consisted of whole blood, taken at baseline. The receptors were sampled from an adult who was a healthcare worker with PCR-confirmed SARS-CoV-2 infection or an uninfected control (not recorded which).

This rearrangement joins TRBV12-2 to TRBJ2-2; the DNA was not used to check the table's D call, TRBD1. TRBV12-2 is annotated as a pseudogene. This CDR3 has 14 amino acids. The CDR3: CASRPWEPGGELFF. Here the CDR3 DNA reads TGTGCAAGTCGCCCCTGGGAGCCCGGCGGGGAGCTGTTTTTT.

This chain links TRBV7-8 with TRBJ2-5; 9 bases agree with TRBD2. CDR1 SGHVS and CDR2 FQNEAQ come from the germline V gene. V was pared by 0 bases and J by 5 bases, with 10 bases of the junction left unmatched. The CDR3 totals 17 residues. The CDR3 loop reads CASSLARDSGRAETQYF. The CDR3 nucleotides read TGTGCCAGCAGCTTAGCGAGAGATAGCGGGAGAGCTGAGACCCAGTACTTC.

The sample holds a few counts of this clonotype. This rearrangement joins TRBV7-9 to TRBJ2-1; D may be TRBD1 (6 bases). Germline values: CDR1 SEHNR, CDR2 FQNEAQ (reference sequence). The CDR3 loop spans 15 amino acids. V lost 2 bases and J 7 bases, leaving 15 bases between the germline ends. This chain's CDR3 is CASSLRGLGGNEQFF. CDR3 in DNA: TGTGCCAGCAGCTTACGGGGCTTAGGGGGTAATGAGCAGTTCTTC. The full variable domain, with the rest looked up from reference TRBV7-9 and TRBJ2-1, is DTGVSQNPRHKITKRGQNVTFRCDPISEHNRLYWYRQTLGQGPEFLTYFQNEAQLEKSRLLSDRFSAERPKGSFSTLEIQRTEQGDSAMYLCASSLRGLGGNEQFFGPGTRLTVL.

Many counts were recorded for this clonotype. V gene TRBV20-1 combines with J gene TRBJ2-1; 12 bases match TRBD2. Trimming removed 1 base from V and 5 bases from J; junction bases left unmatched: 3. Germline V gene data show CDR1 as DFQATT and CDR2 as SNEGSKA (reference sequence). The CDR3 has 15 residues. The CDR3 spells CSARGTSGVHNEQFF. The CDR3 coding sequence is TGCAGTGCTAGAGGGACTAGCGGGGTCCACAATGAGCAGTTCTTC.

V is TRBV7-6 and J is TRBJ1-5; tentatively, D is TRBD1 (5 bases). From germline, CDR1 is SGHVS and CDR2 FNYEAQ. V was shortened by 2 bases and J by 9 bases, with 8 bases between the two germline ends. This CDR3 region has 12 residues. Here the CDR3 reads CASSLPGRPQHF. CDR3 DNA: TGTGCCAGCAGCTTACCGGGACGGCCCCAGCATTTT.

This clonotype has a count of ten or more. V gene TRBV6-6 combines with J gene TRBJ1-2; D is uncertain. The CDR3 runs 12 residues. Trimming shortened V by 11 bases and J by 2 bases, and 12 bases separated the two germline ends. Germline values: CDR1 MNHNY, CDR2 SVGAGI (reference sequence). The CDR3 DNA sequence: TGTGCCGCCCATTCGGTCAACTATGGCTACACCTTC. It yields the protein CAAHSVNYGYTF.

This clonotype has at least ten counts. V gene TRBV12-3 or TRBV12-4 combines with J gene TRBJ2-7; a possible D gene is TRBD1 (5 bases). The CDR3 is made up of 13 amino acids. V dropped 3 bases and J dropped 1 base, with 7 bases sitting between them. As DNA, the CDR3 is TGTGCCAGCAGTTTTCAGGGATCCTACGAGCAGTACTTC. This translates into CASSFQGSYEQYF.

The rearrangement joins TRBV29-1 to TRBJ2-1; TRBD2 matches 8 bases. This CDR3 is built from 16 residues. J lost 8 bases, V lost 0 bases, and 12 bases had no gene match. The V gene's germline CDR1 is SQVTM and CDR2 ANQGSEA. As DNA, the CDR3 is TGCAGCGTTGAAGATAGCGGGACTAGGTCCCCTTATGAGCAGTTCTTC. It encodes CSVEDSGTRSPYEQFF.

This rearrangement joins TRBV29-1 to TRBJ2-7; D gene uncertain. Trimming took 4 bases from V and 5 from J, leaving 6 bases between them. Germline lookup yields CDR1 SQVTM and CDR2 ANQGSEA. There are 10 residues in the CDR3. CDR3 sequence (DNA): TGCAGCGTTGGAGGTAACGAGCAGTACTTC. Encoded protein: CSVGGNEQYF.

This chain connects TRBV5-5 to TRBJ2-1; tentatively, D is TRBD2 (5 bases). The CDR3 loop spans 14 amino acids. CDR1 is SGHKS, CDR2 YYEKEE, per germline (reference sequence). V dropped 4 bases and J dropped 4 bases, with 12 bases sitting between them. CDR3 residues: CASSPGVEYNEQFF. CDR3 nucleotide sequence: TGTGCCAGCAGCCCCGGGGTAGAGTACAATGAGCAGTTCTTC.

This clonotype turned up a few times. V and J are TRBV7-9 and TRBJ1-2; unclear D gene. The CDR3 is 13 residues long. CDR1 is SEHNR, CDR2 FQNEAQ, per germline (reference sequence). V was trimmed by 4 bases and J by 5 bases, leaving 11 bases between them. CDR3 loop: CASSYGNLYGYTF. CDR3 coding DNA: TGTGCCAGCAGCTACGGGAATTTATATGGCTACACCTTC. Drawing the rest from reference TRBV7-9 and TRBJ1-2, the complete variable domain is DTGVSQNPRHKITKRGQNVTFRCDPISEHNRLYWYRQTLGQGPEFLTYFQNEAQLEKSRLLSDRFSAERPKGSFSTLEIQRTEQGDSAMYLCASSYGNLYGYTFGSGTRLTVV.

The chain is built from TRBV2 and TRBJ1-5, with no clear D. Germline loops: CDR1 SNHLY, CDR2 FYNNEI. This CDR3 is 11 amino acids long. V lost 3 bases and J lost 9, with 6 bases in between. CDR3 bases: TGTGCCAGCAGTGAGAGTGGGCCCCAGCATTTT. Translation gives CASSESGPQHF.

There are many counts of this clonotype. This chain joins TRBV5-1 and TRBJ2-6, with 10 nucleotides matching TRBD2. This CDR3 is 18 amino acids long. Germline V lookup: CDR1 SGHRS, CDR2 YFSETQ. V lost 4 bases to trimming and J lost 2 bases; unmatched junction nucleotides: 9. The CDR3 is CASSGQTSGLPGANVLTF. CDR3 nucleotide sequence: TGCGCCAGCAGCGGCCAGACTAGCGGGCTCCCTGGGGCCAACGTCCTGACTTTC.

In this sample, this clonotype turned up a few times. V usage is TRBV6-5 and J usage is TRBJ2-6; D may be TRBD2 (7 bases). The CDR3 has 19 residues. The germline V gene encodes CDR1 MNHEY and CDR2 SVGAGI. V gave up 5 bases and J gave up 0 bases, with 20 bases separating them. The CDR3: CASSLSGEGPSSGANVLTF. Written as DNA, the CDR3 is TGTGCCAGCAGTCTATCAGGGGAGGGCCCGAGCTCTGGGGCCAACGTCCTGACTTTC.

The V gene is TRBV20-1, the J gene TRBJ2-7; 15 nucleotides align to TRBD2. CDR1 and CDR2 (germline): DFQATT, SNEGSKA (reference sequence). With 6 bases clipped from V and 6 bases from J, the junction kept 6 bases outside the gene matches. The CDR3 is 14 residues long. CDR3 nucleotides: TGCAGTGCCCGAAGGACTAGCGGGAGGGCCGAGCAGTACTTC. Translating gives CSARRTSGRAEQYF.

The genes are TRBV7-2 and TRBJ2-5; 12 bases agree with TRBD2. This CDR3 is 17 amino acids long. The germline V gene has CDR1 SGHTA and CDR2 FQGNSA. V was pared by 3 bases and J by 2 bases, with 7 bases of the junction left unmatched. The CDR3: CASSLATSGRQQETQYF. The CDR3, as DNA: TGTGCCAGCAGCTTGGCAACTAGCGGGAGGCAACAAGAGACCCAGTACTTC. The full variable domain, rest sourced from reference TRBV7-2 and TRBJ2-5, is GAGVSQSPSNKVTEKGKDVELRCDPISGHTALYWYRQSLGQGLEFLIYFQGNSAPDKSGLPSDRFSAERTGGSVSTLTIQRTQQEDSAVYLCASSLATSGRQQETQYFGPGTRLLVL.

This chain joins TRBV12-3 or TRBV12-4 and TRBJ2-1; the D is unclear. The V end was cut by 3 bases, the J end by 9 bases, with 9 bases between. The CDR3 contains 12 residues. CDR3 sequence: CASSFAQGEQFF. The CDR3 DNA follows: TGTGCCAGCAGTTTCGCCCAAGGTGAGCAGTTCTTC.

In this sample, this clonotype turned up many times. CDR3 in DNA: TGTGCCAGCAGCTTAGGTCCTGTTTGGGGGAGCTCCTACAATGAGCAGTTCTTC. Protein: CASSLGPVWGSSYNEQFF. This rearrangement joins TRBV7-3 to TRBJ2-1; either TRBD1 or TRBD2 may supply D (5 bases each). Trimming pared 2 bases from V and 0 bases from J, leaving 17 bases between. The CDR3 sequence is 18 residues long. Looked up from germline, CDR1 is SGHTA and CDR2 is FQGTGA. Full variable domain (missing parts from reference TRBV7-3 and TRBJ2-1): GAGVSQTPSNKVTEKGKYVELRCDPISGHTALYWYRQSLGQGPEFLIYFQGTGAADDSGLPNDRFFAVRPEGSVSTLKIQRTERGDSAVYLCASSLGPVWGSSYNEQFFGPGTRLTVL.

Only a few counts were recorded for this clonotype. The chain's CDR3 is CASSLLIRGTEAFF. As DNA, the CDR3 is TGTGCCAGCAGTTTATTGATCCGGGGGACTGAAGCTTTCTTT. J is TRBJ1-1 and V is TRBV28; D may be TRBD1 (5 bases). Germline assignment: CDR1 MDHEN and CDR2 SYDVKM. The CDR3 length is 14 residues. Trimming took 1 base from V and 5 from J, leaving 11 bases between them.

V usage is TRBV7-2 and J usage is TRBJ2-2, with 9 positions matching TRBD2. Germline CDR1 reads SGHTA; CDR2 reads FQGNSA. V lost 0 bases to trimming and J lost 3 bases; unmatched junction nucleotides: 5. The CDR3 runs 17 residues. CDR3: CASSLAPSGADTGELFF. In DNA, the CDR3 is TGTGCCAGCAGCTTAGCGCCTAGCGGGGCAGACACCGGGGAGCTGTTTTTT.

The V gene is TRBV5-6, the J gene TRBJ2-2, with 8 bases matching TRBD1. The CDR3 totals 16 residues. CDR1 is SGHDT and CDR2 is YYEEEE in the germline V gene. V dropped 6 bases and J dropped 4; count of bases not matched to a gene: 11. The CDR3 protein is CASTGGQGLPTGELFF. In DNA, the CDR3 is TGTGCCAGCACCGGAGGACAGGGTCTACCCACCGGGGAGCTGTTTTTT.

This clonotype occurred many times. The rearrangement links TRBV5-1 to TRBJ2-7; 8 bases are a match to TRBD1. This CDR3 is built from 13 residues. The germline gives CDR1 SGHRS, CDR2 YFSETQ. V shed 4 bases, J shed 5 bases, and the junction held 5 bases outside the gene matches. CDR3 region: CASSPDRVDEQYF. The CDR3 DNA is TGCGCCAGCAGCCCGGACAGGGTGGACGAGCAGTACTTC.

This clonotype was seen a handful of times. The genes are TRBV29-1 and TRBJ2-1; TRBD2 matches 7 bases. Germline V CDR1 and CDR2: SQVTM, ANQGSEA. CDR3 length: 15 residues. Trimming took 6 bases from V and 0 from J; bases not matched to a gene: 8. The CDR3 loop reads CSVRAGESSYNEQFF. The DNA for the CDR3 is TGCAGCGTGAGGGCGGGGGAAAGCTCCTACAATGAGCAGTTCTTC.

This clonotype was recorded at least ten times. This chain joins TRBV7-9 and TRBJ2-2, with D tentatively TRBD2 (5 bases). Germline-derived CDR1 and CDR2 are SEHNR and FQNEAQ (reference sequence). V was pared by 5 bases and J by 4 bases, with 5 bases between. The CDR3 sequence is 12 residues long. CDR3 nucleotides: TGTGCCAGCAGCCGGGGCACCGGGGAGCTGTTTTTT. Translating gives CASSRGTGELFF.

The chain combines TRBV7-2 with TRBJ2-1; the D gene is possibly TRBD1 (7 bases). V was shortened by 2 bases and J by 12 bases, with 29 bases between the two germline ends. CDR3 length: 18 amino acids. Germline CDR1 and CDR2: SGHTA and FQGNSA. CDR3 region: CASSLTPHDRVRLDGQFF. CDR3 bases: TGTGCCAGCAGCTTAACCCCGCACGACAGGGTTAGACTAGATGGGCAGTTCTTC.

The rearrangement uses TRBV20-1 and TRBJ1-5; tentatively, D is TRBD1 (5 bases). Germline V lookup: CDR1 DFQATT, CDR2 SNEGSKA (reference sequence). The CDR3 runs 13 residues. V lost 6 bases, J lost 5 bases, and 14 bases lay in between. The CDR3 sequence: CSAEGQGHQPQHF. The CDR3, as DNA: TGCAGTGCGGAGGGGCAGGGTCATCAGCCCCAGCATTTT.